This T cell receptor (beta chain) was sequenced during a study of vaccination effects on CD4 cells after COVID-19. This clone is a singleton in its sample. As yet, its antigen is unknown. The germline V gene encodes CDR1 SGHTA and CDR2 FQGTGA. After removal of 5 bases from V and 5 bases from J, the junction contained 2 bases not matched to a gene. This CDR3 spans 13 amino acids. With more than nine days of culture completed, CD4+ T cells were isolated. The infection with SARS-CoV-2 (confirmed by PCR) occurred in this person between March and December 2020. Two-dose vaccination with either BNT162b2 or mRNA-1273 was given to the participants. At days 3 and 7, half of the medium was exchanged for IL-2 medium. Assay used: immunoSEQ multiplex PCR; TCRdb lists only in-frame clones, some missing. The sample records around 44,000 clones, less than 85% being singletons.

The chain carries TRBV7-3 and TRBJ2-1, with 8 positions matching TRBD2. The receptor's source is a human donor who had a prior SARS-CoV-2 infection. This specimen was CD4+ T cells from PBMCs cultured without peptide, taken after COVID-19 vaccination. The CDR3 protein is CASSAGGHNEQFF. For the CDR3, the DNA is TGTGCCAGCAGCGCGGGGGGCCACAATGAGCAGTTCTTC.